This T cell receptor (beta chain) was documented in a study of CD8 T cells in ankylosing spondylitis. In the case of this clonotype: Its antigen is undetermined.

Whole-study results and caveats: Those disease-linked clones were CD8+; they were also relatively rare in peripheral blood. Matched ankylosing spondylitis synovial fluid reportedly contained a significantly enriched population of disease-linked clones. There were earlier reports of some motif variants in reactive arthritis synovial fluid and blood. A motif in TCR beta, a set of several highly homologous variants, appeared characteristic of ankylosing spondylitis blood.

It was by quantitative 5'-RACE with molecular barcodes that TCR beta libraries were made. One entry per CDR3 protein, called by TCRdb with MiXCR from the 5' RACE reads. The data hold approximately 440,000 distinct CDR3 sequences, with about a sixth observed a single time. The sequence was collected from a male donor with ankylosing spondylitis. The sequencing sample was made of blood, either unsorted or a sorted T cell fraction (not recorded which).

Here the CDR3 reads CASSPQIMNTEAFF. In DNA, the CDR3 is TGTGCCAGCAGCCCTCAGATTATGAACACTGAAGCTTTCTTT. The chain joins TRBV7-2 to TRBJ1-1; no clear D gene. Germline V gene lookup returns CDR1 SGHTA and CDR2 FQGNSA. This CDR3 spans 14 amino acids. Trimming stripped 5 bases from V and 0 bases from J, with 10 bases between.